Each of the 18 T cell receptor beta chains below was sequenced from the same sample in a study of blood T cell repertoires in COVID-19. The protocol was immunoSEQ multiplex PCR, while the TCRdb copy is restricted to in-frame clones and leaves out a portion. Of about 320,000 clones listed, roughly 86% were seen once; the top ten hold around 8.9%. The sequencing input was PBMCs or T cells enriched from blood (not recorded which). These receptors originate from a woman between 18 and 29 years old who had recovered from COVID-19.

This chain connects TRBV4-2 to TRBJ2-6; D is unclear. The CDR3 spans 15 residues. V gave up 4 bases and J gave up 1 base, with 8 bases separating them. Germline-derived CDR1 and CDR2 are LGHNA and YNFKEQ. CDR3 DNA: TGTGCCAGCAGCCCTCTCCTGTCTGGGGCCAACGTCCTGACTTTC. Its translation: CASSPLLSGANVLTF.

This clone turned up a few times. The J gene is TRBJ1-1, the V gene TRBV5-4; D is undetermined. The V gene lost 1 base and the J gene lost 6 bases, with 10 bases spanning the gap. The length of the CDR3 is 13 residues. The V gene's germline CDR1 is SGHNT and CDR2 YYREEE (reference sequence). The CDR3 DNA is TGTGCCAGCAGCTTGCAGAGGCAGTCTGAAGCTTTCTTT. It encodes CASSLQRQSEAFF.

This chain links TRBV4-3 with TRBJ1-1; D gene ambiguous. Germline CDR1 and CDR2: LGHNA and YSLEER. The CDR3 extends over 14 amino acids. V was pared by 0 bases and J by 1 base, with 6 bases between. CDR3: CASSQDRRNTEAFF. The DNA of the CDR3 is TGCGCCAGCAGCCAAGATAGGAGGAACACTGAAGCTTTCTTT.

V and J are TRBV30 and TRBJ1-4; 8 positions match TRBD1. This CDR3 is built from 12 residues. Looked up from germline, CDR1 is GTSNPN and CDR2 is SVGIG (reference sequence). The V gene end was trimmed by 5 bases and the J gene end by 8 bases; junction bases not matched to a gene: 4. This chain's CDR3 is CAWQGADEKLFF. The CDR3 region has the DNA TGTGCCTGGCAGGGGGCGGACGAAAAACTGTTTTTT.

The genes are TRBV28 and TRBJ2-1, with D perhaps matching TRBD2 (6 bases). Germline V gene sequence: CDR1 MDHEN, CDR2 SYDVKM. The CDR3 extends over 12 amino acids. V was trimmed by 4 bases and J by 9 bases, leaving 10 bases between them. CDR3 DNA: TGTGCCAGCAGTTGGGGGGTTCCTGAGCAGTTCTTC. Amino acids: CASSWGVPEQFF. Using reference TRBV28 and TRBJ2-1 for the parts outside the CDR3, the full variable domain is DVKVTQSSRYLVKRTGEKVFLECVQDMDHENMFWYRQDPGLGLRLIYFSYDVKMKEKGDIPEGYSVSREKKERFSLILESASTNQTSMYLCASSWGVPEQFFGPGTRLTVL.

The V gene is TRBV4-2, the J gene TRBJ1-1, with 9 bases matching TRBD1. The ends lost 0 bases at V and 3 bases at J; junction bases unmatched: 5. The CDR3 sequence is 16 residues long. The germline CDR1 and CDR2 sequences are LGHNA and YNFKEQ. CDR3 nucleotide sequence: TGTGCCAGCAGCCAAGACGAGGACAGGGGATACACTGAAGCTTTCTTT. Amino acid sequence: CASSQDEDRGYTEAFF.

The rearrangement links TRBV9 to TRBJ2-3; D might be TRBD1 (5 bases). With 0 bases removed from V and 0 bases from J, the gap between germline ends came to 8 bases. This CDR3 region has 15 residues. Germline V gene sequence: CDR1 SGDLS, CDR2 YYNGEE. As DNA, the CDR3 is TGTGCCAGCAGCGTAGGGGGCTATAGCACAGATACGCAGTATTTT. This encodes CASSVGGYSTDTQYF. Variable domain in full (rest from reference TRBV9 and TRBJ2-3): DSGVTQTPKHLITATGQRVTLRCSPRSGDLSVYWYQQSLDQGLQFLIQYYNGEERAKGNILERFSAQQFPDLHSELNLSSLELGDSALYFCASSVGGYSTDTQYFGPGTRLTVL.

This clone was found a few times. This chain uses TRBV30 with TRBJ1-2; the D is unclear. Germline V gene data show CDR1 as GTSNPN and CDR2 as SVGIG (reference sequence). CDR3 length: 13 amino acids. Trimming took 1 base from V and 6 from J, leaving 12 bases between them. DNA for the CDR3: TGTGCCTGGAGTGCCCGGGATTCCAATGGCTACACCTTC. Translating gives CAWSARDSNGYTF. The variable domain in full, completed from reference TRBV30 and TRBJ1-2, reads SQTIHQWPATLVQPVGSPLSLECTVEGTSNPNLYWYRQAAGRGLQLLFYSVGIGQISSEVPQNLSASRPQDRQFILSSKKLLLSDSGFYLCAWSARDSNGYTFGSGTRLTVV.

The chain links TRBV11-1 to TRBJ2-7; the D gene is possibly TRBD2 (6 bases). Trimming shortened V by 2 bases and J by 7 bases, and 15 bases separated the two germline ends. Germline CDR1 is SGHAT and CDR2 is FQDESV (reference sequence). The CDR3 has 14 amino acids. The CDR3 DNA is TGTGCCAGCAGCTTAACGCGGGGAGCTGGGGAGCAGTACTTC. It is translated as CASSLTRGAGEQYF. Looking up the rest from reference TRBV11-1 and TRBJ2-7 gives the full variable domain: EAEVAQSPRYKITEKSQAVAFWCDPISGHATLYWYRQILGQGPELLVQFQDESVVDDSQLPKDRFSAERLKGVDSTLKIQPAELGDSAMYLCASSLTRGAGEQYFGPGTRLTVT.

The CDR3 nucleotides are TGTGCCAGCAGCTCATCCTACGAGCAGTACTTC. Amino acids: CASSSSYEQYF. The J gene is TRBJ2-7, the V gene TRBV5-5; D remains unclear. Trimming removed 3 bases from V and 1 base from J, with 2 bases in between. CDR3 size: 11 residues. The germline gives CDR1 SGHKS, CDR2 YYEKEE (reference sequence).

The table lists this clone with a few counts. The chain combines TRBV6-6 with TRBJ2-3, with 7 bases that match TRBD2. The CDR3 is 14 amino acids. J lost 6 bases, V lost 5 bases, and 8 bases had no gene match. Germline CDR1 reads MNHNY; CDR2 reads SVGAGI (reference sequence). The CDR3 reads CASSIRLGGDTQYF. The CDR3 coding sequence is TGTGCCAGCAGTATCCGTCTCGGGGGGGATACGCAGTATTTT.

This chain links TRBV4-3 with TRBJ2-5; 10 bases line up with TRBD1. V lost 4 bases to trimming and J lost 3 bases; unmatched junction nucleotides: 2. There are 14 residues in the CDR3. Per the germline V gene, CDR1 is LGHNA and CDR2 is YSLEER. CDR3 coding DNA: TGCGCCAGCAGCCCCGGGACAGGGGAAGAGACCCAGTACTTC. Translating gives CASSPGTGEETQYF.

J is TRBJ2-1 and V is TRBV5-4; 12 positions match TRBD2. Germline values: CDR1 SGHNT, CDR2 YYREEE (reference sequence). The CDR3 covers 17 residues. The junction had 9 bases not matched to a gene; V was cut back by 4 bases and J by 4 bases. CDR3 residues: CASSPGGLAGTYNEQFF. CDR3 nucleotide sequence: TGTGCCAGCAGCCCAGGAGGACTAGCGGGGACATACAATGAGCAGTTCTTC.

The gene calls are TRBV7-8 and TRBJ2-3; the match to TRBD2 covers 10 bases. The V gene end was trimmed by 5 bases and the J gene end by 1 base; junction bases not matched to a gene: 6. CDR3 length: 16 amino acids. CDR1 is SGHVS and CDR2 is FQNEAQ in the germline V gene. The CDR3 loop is CASSTIAGGGTDTQYF. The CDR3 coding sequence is TGTGCCAGCAGCACGATAGCGGGGGGAGGCACAGATACGCAGTATTTT.

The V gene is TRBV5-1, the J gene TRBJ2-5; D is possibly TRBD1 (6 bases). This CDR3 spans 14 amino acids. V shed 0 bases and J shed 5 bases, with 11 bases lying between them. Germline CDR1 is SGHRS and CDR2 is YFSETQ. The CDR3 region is CASSLDRVVETQYF. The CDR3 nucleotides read TGCGCCAGCAGCTTGGACAGGGTAGTCGAGACCCAGTACTTC. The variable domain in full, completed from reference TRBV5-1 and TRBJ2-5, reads KAGVTQTPRYLIKTRGQQVTLSCSPISGHRSVSWYQQTPGQGLQFLFEYFSETQRNKGNFPGRFSGRQFSNSRSEMNVSTLELGDSALYLCASSLDRVVETQYFGPGTRLLVL.

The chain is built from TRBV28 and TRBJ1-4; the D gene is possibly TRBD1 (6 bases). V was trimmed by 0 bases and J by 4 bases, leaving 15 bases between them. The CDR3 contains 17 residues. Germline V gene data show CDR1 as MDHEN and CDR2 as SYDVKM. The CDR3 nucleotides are TGTGCCAGCAGTTTATGGCTAACAGGGAGGGATAATGAAAAACTGTTTTTT. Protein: CASSLWLTGRDNEKLFF.

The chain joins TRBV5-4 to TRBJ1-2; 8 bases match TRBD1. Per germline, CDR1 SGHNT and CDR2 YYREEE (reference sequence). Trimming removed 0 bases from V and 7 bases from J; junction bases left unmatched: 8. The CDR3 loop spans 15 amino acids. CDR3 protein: CASSLAHTGQGGYTF. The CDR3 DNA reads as TGTGCCAGCAGCTTGGCCCATACCGGACAGGGTGGCTACACCTTC.

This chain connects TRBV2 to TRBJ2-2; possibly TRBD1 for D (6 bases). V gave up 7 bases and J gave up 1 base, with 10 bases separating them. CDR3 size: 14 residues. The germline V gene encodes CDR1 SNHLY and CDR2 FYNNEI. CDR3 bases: TGTGCCAGCATGGCGACAGGGAACACCGGGGAGCTGTTTTTT. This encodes CASMATGNTGELFF.